This is a list of T cell receptor beta chains from one sample in a study of T-cell reconstitution after alpha-beta-depleted transplantation in children. Via MiXCR, TCRdb re-called the PCR reads, giving one row per CDR3 protein. Of around 240,000 distinct CDR3 sequences listed, 9.7% are singletons. This material consisted of PBMCs from the stem cell graft donor, taken from the stem cell graft. The origin of the receptors is a human donor who donated a stem cell graft to a child with SCID. Each CDR3 is given with its conserved first and last residue. D genes are given only for firm matches. Part of the rows lack a size; the others show once, few, many or a class for expanded clones.

J gene: TRBJ1-5
V gene: TRBV7-8
D gene: -
clone size: many
CDR3 protein: CASSLTGGGNQPQHF
CDR3 DNA: TGTGCCAGCAGCTTAACGGGAGGGGGCAATCAGCCCCAGCATTTT

J gene: TRBJ1-4
V gene: TRBV5-1
D gene: -
clone size: many
CDR3 protein: CASSLDPMEREKLFF
CDR3 DNA: TGCGCCAGCAGCTTAGACCCGATGGAGCGGGAAAAACTGTTTTTT

J gene: TRBJ1-2
V gene: TRBV9
D gene: TRBD1
clone size: many
CDR3 protein: CASRDRIYGYTF
CDR3 DNA: TGTGCCAGCCGGGACAGGATCTATGGCTACACCTTC

J gene: TRBJ2-7
V gene: TRBV20-1
D gene: TRBD2
clone size: -
CDR3 protein: CSARDVAGGWEQYF
CDR3 DNA: TGCAGTGCTAGAGATGTAGCGGGGGGATGGGAGCAGTACTTC

J gene: TRBJ1-2
V gene: TRBV5-1
D gene: TRBD1
clone size: many
CDR3 protein: CASSPGDREIYGYTF
CDR3 DNA: TGCGCCAGCAGCCCGGGGGACAGGGAAATATATGGCTACACCTTC

J gene: TRBJ1-2
V gene: TRBV20-1
D gene: TRBD1
clone size: many
CDR3 protein: CSAGGEPGQDYGYTF
CDR3 DNA: TGCAGTGCTGGGGGAGAACCGGGACAGGACTATGGCTACACCTTC

J gene: TRBJ2-7
V gene: TRBV9
D gene: -
clone size: many
CDR3 protein: CASSAFLNDEQYF
CDR3 DNA: TGTGCCAGCAGCGCGTTTCTTAACGACGAGCAGTACTTC

J gene: TRBJ2-5
V gene: TRBV4-2
D gene: -
clone size: many
CDR3 protein: CASSQGGRDMETQYF
CDR3 DNA: TGTGCCAGCAGCCAAGGAGGCAGGGACATGGAGACCCAGTACTTC

J gene: TRBJ2-5
V gene: TRBV3-1
D gene: -
clone size: many
CDR3 protein: CASGETQYF
CDR3 DNA: TGTGCCAGCGGGGAGACCCAGTACTTC

J gene: TRBJ2-1
V gene: TRBV20-1
D gene: -
clone size: many
CDR3 protein: CSADSAGYNEQFF
CDR3 DNA: TGCAGTGCCGACTCGGCTGGTTACAATGAGCAGTTCTTC

J gene: TRBJ2-4
V gene: TRBV28
D gene: -
clone size: many
CDR3 protein: CASSSTAEEAKNIQYF
CDR3 DNA: TGTGCCAGCAGTTCGACGGCCGAGGAAGCCAAAAACATTCAGTACTTC

J gene: TRBJ2-1
V gene: TRBV11-2
D gene: TRBD1
clone size: few
CDR3 protein: CASSLEGTGYAGPYNEQFF
CDR3 DNA: TGTGCCAGCAGCTTAGAGGGGACAGGGTATGCGGGACCATACAATGAGCAGTTCTTC

J gene: TRBJ2-4
V gene: TRBV5-1
D gene: -
clone size: many
CDR3 protein: CASSLGPRAKNIQYF
CDR3 DNA: TGCGCCAGCAGCTTGGGGCCGAGAGCCAAAAACATTCAGTACTTC

J gene: TRBJ2-1
V gene: TRBV5-6
D gene: TRBD2
clone size: many
CDR3 protein: CASSWRGDPAQGSYNEQFF
CDR3 DNA: TGTGCCAGCAGCTGGCGGGGGGACCCGGCTCAGGGCTCCTACAATGAGCAGTTCTTC

J gene: TRBJ1-1
V gene: TRBV12-3/TRBV12-4
D gene: -
clone size: -
CDR3 protein: CASSLGSEAFF
CDR3 DNA: TGTGCCAGCAGTTTAGGGTCTGAAGCTTTCTTT

J gene: TRBJ2-1
V gene: TRBV12-3/TRBV12-4
D gene: -
clone size: many
CDR3 protein: CASSLAAGKYNEQFF
CDR3 DNA: TGTGCCAGCAGTTTAGCTGCGGGGAAATACAATGAGCAGTTCTTC

J gene: TRBJ1-2
V gene: TRBV11-2
D gene: -
clone size: many
CDR3 protein: CASSLDPIGSGYTF
CDR3 DNA: TGTGCCAGCAGCTTAGACCCAATTGGTAGTGGCTACACCTTC

J gene: TRBJ2-1
V gene: TRBV5-1
D gene: -
clone size: -
CDR3 protein: CASSLSSSYNEQFF
CDR3 DNA: TGCGCCAGCAGCTTGAGTTCCTCCTACAATGAGCAGTTCTTC

J gene: TRBJ1-5
V gene: TRBV5-1
D gene: -
clone size: few
CDR3 protein: CASSLAPFYLQHF
CDR3 DNA: TGCGCCAGCAGCTTGGCCCCTTTCTATCTCCAGCATTTT

J gene: TRBJ1-2
V gene: TRBV5-1
D gene: -
clone size: many
CDR3 protein: CASSLASGDGYTF
CDR3 DNA: TGCGCCAGCAGCTTGGCCTCGGGGGATGGCTACACCTTC

J gene: TRBJ2-1
V gene: TRBV20-1
D gene: -
clone size: many
CDR3 protein: CSARRADEQFF
CDR3 DNA: TGCAGTGCTAGACGGGCAGATGAGCAGTTCTTC

J gene: TRBJ1-4
V gene: TRBV12-3/TRBV12-4
D gene: -
clone size: many
CDR3 protein: CASSLRGEKLFF
CDR3 DNA: TGTGCCAGCAGTTTGAGAGGGGAAAAACTGTTTTTT

J gene: TRBJ2-6
V gene: TRBV27
D gene: TRBD1
clone size: few
CDR3 protein: CASRATGVVLGANVLTF
CDR3 DNA: TGTGCCAGCAGGGCGACAGGGGTGGTTCTCGGGGCCAACGTCCTGACTTTC

J gene: TRBJ2-1
V gene: TRBV3-1
D gene: -
clone size: few
CDR3 protein: CASSQAWNEQFF
CDR3 DNA: TGTGCCAGCAGCCAGGCGTGGAATGAGCAGTTCTTC

J gene: TRBJ2-5
V gene: TRBV20-1
D gene: -
clone size: many
CDR3 protein: CSARDQQGAGGGYQETQYF
CDR3 DNA: TGCAGTGCTAGAGATCAACAGGGGGCTGGCGGGGGGTACCAAGAGACCCAGTACTTC

J gene: TRBJ1-5
V gene: TRBV12-3/TRBV12-4
D gene: -
clone size: -
CDR3 protein: CASSLDTGSGGNQPQHF
CDR3 DNA: TGTGCCAGCAGTTTAGACACAGGGTCAGGTGGCAATCAGCCCCAGCATTTT

J gene: TRBJ1-2
V gene: TRBV3-1
D gene: TRBD1
clone size: many
CDR3 protein: CASSLSGTGDRYGYTF
CDR3 DNA: TGTGCCAGCAGCCTTTCCGGGACAGGGGACCGATATGGCTACACCTTC

J gene: TRBJ1-1
V gene: TRBV20-1
D gene: -
clone size: many
CDR3 protein: CSATTGGSGEAFF
CDR3 DNA: TGCAGTGCGACGACGGGAGGGAGCGGTGAAGCTTTCTTT

J gene: TRBJ2-7
V gene: TRBV5-1
D gene: -
clone size: -
CDR3 protein: CASGLEGYEQYF
CDR3 DNA: TGCGCCAGCGGTTTAGAGGGGTACGAGCAGTACTTC